This TCR beta chain was identified in a study of Tregs in tolerant kidney transplant recipients. Regarding this clone: The junction departs from germline at one end; a sequencing error may be responsible.

Recipients received nonmyeloablative bone marrow transplants from related graft donors, with transient mixed chimerism. TCRdb keeps only in-frame clones here, not all; method: immunoSEQ multiplex PCR. The sample records roughly 86,000 clones, roughly 93% being singletons. The sequence derives from a human patient who received a combined kidney and bone marrow transplant. These T cells may partly come from the graft donor. Sequencing was performed on CD4+ T cells from blood (PBMCs), taken 12 months after the transplant.

Here the CDR3 reads CAGSVDRGDTQYF. The CDR3 region has the DNA TGTGCCGGCAGCGTAGACAGGGGGGATACGCAGTATTTT. The chain recombines TRBV9 with TRBJ2-3; 9 nucleotides align to TRBD1. CDR3 length equals 13 residues. From germline, CDR1 is SGDLS and CDR2 YYNGEE.